This T cell receptor (beta chain) was obtained from a study of cytomegalovirus exposure and HLA in healthy donors (dated by TCRdb to about 2017). About the investigation overall: In an earlier analysis of fewer than 750 of the donors, under 300 Gb of sequence data and 100 million or so unique TCR beta sequences from 150 million to 200 million T cells were reported. An early release covering 550 to 700 HLA-typed donors comprised approximately 300 gigabases of sequencing data and around 85 million unique TCR sequences. The genetic ancestry cluster associated with self-reported Caucasian donors included 70% to 85% of the roughly 400 genotyped donors. The study aimed to test whether cataloging public T cell receptors could reveal signatures of past pathogen exposure. Using immunosequencing, the study profiled T cell repertoires from approximately 700 subjects and related those repertoires to cytomegalovirus serostatus. Besides the first cohort of under 700 subjects, a separate validation cohort made up of 120 different subjects was used. The study combined high-throughput TCR immunosequencing, statistical association of individual TCRs with disease status, and machine learning to predict cytomegalovirus infection status. A later analysis re-examined previously published TCR beta repertoires from about 670 donors and added high-resolution HLA genotyping to investigate patterns of TCR occurrence. Rather than using new phenotypic data, the later analysis identified candidate immune exposures from TCR beta sequences and from how often those sequences occurred across donors. In an earlier analysis of 587 of the donors, high-throughput TCR beta sequencing was used to judge whether each TCR beta V gene segment behaved as functional or pseudogenic. Donor age, sex, ethnicity and CMV serostatus were compiled alongside the repertoire data. A later genetic analysis used genome-wide SNP genotypes for about 65% of the 666 donors, treating that subset as a discovery cohort. All discovery cohort repertoires had been generated on a single sequencing platform. Class I and class II HLA loci were covered by the typing at four-digit resolution. Typing coverage differed by locus: A, B, C, DRB1 and DQB1 were typed in roughly 620-630 donors, DQA1 in about 560, DPA1 in 600 to 610, and DPB1 in 450 to 480. A few DR-DQ haplotypes were treated as single units for association and clustering because of strong linkage in the cohort. Across roughly 420 genotyped donors of the cohort, an average of roughly 200,000 unique TCR beta nucleotide sequences per donor were sequenced, and roughly 20% of those sequences were non-productive.

The cohort was made up of approximately 700 healthy bone marrow donors. All cohort members were sampled while nominally healthy, although unrecorded immune exposures were likely present. The donor was CMV seropositive and was included in the group of 289 seropositive cohort members. Every donor gave a peripheral blood sample, and the peripheral blood mononuclear cells from that sample were used for TCR beta sequencing. Genomic DNA extraction from the blood cell samples was performed with the Qiagen DNeasy Blood Extraction Kit. The germline V gene yields SNHLY for CDR1 and FYNNEI for CDR2. From cysteine to phenylalanine, the CDR3 is 14 amino acids long. Left in the record is the CDR3 DNA by itself, 42 bases read in frame from the first base. Between the V and J ends, shortened by 6 bases and 5 bases respectively, the junction contains 16 bases. Broad study findings and their caveats: A few of the identified cytomegalovirus-associated TCR beta chains were confirmed in vitro to be specific for cytomegalovirus antigens. The study gave a list of roughly 150 TCR beta chains associated with cytomegalovirus. In a later genetic analysis, fewer N-insertions in productive TCRs were reported among donors in an Asian-associated ancestry cluster than the roughly 640-donor mean. The earlier analysis of some 540 of the donors excluded some 15 rarely observed V segments, including chromosome 9 orphons, because counts were too low. Presence/absence analyses assumed roughly uniform sequencing depth across donors, an assumption that may not hold. In a later analysis, about 17,000 TCR beta sequences were associated with specific HLA alleles at a false discovery rate of 0.05. A further reported finding was that TCR beta sequences accurately predicted the HLA-A and HLA-B alleles for most subjects in the first cohort. Because HLA typing was missing for some donors at each locus, association tests included only the typed subset. While some public TCRs were present in many individuals, most TCR sequences turned up only very rarely across donors. CMV serostatus was the only immune exposure information available for the cohort. The authors suggested that the approach could potentially be generalized to other disease states and immunological phenotypes. A later analysis found that TCR association rates varied across HLA loci, with DRB1 alleles showing the most associated TCRs and HLA-C alleles the fewest. Linkage disequilibrium might explain the correlated functional status among segregating V segments, but an unknown experimental factor could not be excluded. The cohort was sequenced for TCR beta chains only, and without alpha or paired-chain data the features that could be detected were limited. In a later analysis, HLA-associated TCR beta chains were found to be more clonally expanded and to have lower generation probabilities than equally common non-associated chains. According to a later analysis, parvovirus B19, influenza, CMV and Epstein-Barr virus appeared linked to several top co-occurrence clusters. In an earlier analysis of 500 to 650 of the donors, most TCR beta V segments appeared in productive rearrangements about 87% or about 30% of the time, broadly matching IMGT annotations. In a later analysis, most CMV-associated TCR beta chains were found to appear HLA-restricted, with HLA associations seemingly driven largely by CMV exposure. The classifier was reported to diagnose cytomegalovirus status with high specificity and sensitivity in both the original and validation cohorts. The 87-base-pair reads could not distinguish some IMGT-functional V segments, including TRBV6-2 and TRBV6-3, so those segments were excluded. An association between a missense DCLRE1C variant and V-gene and J-gene trimming of TCR beta chains was found in a later genetic analysis and replicated in an independent cohort. A cluster of highly shared sequence variants was judged likely to be a technical artifact of the sequencing pipeline. When HLA alleles, especially DR and DQ, strongly co-occurred, TCR associations were difficult to assign to individual alleles.

Comment on this clone: No antigen is known for it. No much larger clonotype is one base removed from it; base qualities were not supplied.

Library preparation was by the immunoSEQ multiplex PCR assay. For the multiplex PCR, a mixture combining 60 forward primers for TCR Vbeta segments and 13 reverse primers for TCR Jbeta segments was used. Amplification of the CDR3 region of rearranged TCR beta genes was performed with a multiplex PCR assay on genomic DNA. Amplified TCR beta libraries were sequenced as 87-base-pair reads on the Illumina HiSeq System. Regarding the original processing steps: A later analysis tallied around 82 million unique TCR beta chains across the 666 repertoires, and around 9.9 million of those chains were shared by two or more donors. A nearest-neighbor algorithm error-corrected the raw reads and collapsed the reads into unique sequences, merging closely related sequences to remove PCR and sequencing errors. To assign V, D and J gene segments, CDR3 sequences were aligned to IMGT reference sequences. Each retained sequence needed at least a six-nucleotide match to both a V gene segment and a J gene segment. A rearrangement was called productive if the CDR3 had no stop codons and remained in frame with V and J, and every other rearrangement was called non-productive. CDR3 was defined according to IMGT convention as the region running from the second conserved V-encoded cysteine to the conserved J-encoded phenylalanine. In an earlier analysis of just under 600 of the donors, sequences lacking an unambiguous match to a single V gene segment were excluded. In an earlier analysis of almost 600 of the donors, a V segment was called functional when productive rearrangements were above 56.7%, and segregating when the standard deviation between donors exceeded 5%. A statistical classification framework was developed to diagnose cytomegalovirus status using the catalog of TCR beta chain sequences. In a later analysis, V and J genes were assigned by comparing TCR nucleotide sequences against IMGT/GENE-DB human TR gene sequences. A later analysis assigned CDR3 sequences and most-parsimonious VDJ recombination scenarios with the TCRdist pipeline. In a later analysis, each TCR beta chain was defined by its CDR3 amino acid sequence together with its V-gene family, and reads without a unique V-gene family were excluded. As a way to deal with suspected cross-contamination and a sequencing artifact, a later analysis dropped roughly 620 nucleotide sequences that were highly shared and had low generation probability. In a later analysis, a clonal expansion index was calculated for each public chain from normalized within-repertoire ranks of inferred template counts. In a later analysis, generation probabilities were computed using a VDJ recombination model fitted to out-of-frame rearrangements, and the results were checked against IGoR. In a later analysis, TCR-TCR, TCR-HLA and TCR-CMV co-occurrence was scored with hypergeometric tests, and a repertoire-size bias correction was applied to TCR pairs. To estimate false discovery rates, a later analysis permuted the HLA or CMV assignments 20 times. In a later analysis, co-occurring TCRs were grouped using DBSCAN, with TCRdist sequence similarity added in when clustering inside HLA-allele-positive subsets. Co-occurrence clustering excluded repertoires with fewer than 30,000 or more than 120,000 public chains, plus five with anomalous nucleotide sharing. The source is immuneACCESS, and TCRdb retained only in-frame sequences with V and J called. Part of the clones is not carried over; for the studies checked, unresolved V genes explain less than half of this, and the remainder is unexplained. V and J calls plus clone size are reproduced from that table; the DNA served to infer D and trimming. This sample has fewer than 150,000 clones in its table, and roughly 80% of those were observed once. Together, the top ten hold 3.5% to 5% of the sample.

The chain couples TRBV2 to TRBJ1-1, with the D gene not clear enough to name. Sequencing was performed on PBMCs. The sequence came from a man aged 35 to 55 in good health and CMV-seropositive. The DNA sequence reads TGTGCCAGCAGCCCCCGGAGGGTCGGGACTGAAGCTTTCTTT. Protein translation: CASSPRRVGTEAFF.